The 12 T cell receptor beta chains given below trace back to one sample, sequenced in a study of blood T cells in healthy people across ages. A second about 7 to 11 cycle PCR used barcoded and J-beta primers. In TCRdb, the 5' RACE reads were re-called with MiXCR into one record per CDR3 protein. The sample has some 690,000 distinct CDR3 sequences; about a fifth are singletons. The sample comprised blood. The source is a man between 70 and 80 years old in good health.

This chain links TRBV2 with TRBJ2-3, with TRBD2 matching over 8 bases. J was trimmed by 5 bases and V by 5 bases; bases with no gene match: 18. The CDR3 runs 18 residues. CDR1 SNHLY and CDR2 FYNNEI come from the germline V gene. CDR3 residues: CASSKKAVGTRGGDTQYF. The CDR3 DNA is TGTGCCAGCAGTAAAAAAGCCGTCGGGACACGGGGGGGAGATACGCAGTATTTT.

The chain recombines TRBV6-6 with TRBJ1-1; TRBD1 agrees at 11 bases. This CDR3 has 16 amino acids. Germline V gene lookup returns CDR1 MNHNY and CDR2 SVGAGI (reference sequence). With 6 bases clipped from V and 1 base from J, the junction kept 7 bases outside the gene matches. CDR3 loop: CASRQGQGVRNTEAFF. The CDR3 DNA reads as TGTGCCAGCAGGCAGGGACAGGGGGTCCGGAACACTGAAGCTTTCTTT.

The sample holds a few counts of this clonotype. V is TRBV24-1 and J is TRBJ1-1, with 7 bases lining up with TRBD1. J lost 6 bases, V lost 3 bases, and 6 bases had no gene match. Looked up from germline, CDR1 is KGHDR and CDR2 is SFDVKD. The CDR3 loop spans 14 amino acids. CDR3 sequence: CATSDADGTAEAFF. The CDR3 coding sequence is TGTGCCACCAGTGATGCGGACGGGACAGCTGAAGCTTTCTTT.

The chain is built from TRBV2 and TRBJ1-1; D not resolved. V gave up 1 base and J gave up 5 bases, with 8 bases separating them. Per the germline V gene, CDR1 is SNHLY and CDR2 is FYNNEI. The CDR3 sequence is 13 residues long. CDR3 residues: CASSEVIGTEAFF. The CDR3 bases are TGTGCCAGCAGTGAAGTAATTGGGACTGAAGCTTTCTTT.

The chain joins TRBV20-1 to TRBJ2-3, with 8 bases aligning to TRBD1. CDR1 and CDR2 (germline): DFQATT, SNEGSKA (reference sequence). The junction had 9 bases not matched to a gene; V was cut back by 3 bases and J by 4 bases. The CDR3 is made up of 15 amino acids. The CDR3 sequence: CSASRQGRRADTQYF. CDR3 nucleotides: TGCAGTGCTAGCCGACAGGGGCGCAGGGCAGATACGCAGTATTTT.

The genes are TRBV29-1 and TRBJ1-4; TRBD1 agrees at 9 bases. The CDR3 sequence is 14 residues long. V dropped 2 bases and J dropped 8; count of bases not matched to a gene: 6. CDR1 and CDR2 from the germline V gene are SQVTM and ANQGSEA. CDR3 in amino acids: CSVETGDRVEKLFF. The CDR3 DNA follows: TGCAGCGTTGAAACGGGGGACAGGGTAGAAAAACTGTTTTTT.

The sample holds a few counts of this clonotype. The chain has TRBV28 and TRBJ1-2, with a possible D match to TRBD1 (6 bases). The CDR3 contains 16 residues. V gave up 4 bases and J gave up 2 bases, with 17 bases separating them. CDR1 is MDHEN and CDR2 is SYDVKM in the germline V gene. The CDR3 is CASSSQGGRMNYGYTF. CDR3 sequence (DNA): TGTGCCAGCAGTTCACAGGGTGGGAGGATGAACTATGGCTACACCTTC.

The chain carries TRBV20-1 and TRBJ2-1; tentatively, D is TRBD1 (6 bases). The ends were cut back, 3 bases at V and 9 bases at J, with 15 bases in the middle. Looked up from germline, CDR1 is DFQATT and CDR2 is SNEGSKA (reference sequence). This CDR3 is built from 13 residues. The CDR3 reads CSARSFRGPEQFF. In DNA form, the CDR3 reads TGCAGTGCTAGGAGCTTCAGGGGACCTGAGCAGTTCTTC.

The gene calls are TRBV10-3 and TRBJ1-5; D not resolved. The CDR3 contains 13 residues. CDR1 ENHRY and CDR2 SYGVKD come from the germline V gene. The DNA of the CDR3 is TGTGCTACCTCGTTTTATAGCAATCAGCCCCAGCATTTT. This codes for CATSFYSNQPQHF.

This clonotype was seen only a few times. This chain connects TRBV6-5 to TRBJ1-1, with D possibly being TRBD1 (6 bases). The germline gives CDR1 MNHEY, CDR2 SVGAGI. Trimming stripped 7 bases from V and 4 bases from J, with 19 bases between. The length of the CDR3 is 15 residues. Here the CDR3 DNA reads TGTGCCAGCATCCCTACCAGGGGTCGGCCCACTGAAGCTTTCTTT. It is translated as CASIPTRGRPTEAFF.

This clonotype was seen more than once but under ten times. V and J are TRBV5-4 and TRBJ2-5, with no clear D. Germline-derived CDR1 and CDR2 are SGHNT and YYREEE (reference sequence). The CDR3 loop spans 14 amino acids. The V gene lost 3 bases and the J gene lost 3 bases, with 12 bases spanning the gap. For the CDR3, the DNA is TGTGCCAGCAGCTGGGGATGGGCGGAAGAGACCCAGTACTTC. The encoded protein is CASSWGWAEETQYF.

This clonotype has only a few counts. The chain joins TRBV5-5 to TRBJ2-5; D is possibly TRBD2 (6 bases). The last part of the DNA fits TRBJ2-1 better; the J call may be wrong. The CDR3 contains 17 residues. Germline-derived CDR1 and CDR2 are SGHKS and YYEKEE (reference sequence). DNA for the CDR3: TGTGCCAGCAGCTCCACCGGGGCGCGGGGAGAATACAATGAGCAGTTCTTC. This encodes CASSSTGARGEYNEQFF.